This T cell receptor (beta chain) derives from a study of cytomegalovirus exposure and HLA in healthy donors. Study-wide findings and caveats: Later, an analysis found that common viral pathogens appeared to be linked with several of the most significant clusters.

With 60 Vbeta and 13 Jbeta primers, the PCR was carried out. Produced via immunoSEQ multiplex PCR; TCRdb's table is partial and in-frame only. Among approximately 61,000 clones listed, around 72% were seen once. Germline CDR1 SGHVS, CDR2 FNYEAQ. J was trimmed by 0 bases and V by 0 bases; bases with no gene match: 1. The CDR3 loop spans 16 amino acids. Points on this clone: Its antigen is as yet unknown.

V is TRBV7-6 and J is TRBJ2-2; 7 positions agree with TRBD1. The receptor comes from a man aged 50 or older in good health and CMV-seropositive. Specimen: PBMCs. The CDR3 sequence is CASSLAGQTNTGELFF. In DNA form, the CDR3 reads TGTGCCAGCAGCTTAGCGGGACAGACGAACACCGGGGAGCTGTTTTTT.